This T cell receptor beta chain comes out of a study of blood T cell repertoires in COVID-19. Overall study context: Italy, Spain and the United States were the sources of the convalescent and acute COVID-19 samples. The cDNA or gDNA used as material had been derived from T cells, B-cell-depleted T cells, or PBMCs.

The germline CDR1 and CDR2 sequences are MNHEY and SVGEGT. This CDR3 is 15 amino acids long. The V gene lost 5 bases and the J gene lost 0 bases, with 11 bases spanning the gap. Per the authors' pipeline: Amplification from reference gene primers served as the basis for estimated nucleated cell counts. Assay used: immunoSEQ multiplex PCR; TCRdb lists only in-frame clones, some missing. For V, J and clone size, that table is used; D and trimming come from the DNA. The table has fewer than 110,000 clones, more than 75% seen once. The chain is built from TRBV6-2 or TRBV6-3 and TRBJ2-1; D may be TRBD1 (6 bases). Sequencing was carried out using peripheral blood. The receptor was derived from a human donor in a cohort sampled during active COVID-19. Here the CDR3 DNA reads TGTGCCAGCAGTACGGGGACAAGCTCCTACAATGAGCAGTTCTTC. This gives the protein CASSTGTSSYNEQFF.